This T cell receptor (beta chain) was captured in a study of CD8+CD57+ T cells in acquired aplastic anemia. V lost 6 bases and J 2 bases, leaving 11 bases between the germline ends. The CDR3 contains 14 residues. Germline values: CDR1 KGHDR, CDR2 SFDVKD. Genomic DNA constituted the template upon which TCR beta VDJ and CDR3 profiling was performed. In TCRdb, the reads were re-called with MiXCR into one record per CDR3 protein. The profile shows about 270,000 distinct CDR3 sequences, roughly three fifths of them singletons. The chain couples TRBV24-1 to TRBJ2-3; possible D gene TRBD2, 6 bases. Source material: sorted CD4+, CD8+, or CD8+CD57+ T cells (not recorded which) from PBMCs. The source is a human donor with severe aplastic anemia or a healthy control (not recorded which). In DNA form, the CDR3 reads TGTGCCACCAGTCCGAGCGGGTACACAGATACGCAGTATTTT. Translation: CATSPSGYTDTQYF.